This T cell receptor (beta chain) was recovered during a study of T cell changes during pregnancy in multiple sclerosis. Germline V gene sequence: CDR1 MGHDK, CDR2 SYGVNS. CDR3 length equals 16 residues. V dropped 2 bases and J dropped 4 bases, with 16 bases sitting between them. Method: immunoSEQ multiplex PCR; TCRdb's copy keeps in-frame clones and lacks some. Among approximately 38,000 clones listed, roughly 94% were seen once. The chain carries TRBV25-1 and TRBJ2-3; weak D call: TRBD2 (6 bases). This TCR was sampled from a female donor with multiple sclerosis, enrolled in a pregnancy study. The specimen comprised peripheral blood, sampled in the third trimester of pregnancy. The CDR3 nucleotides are TGTGCCAGCAGTGAAGACCCCTCCGCGGGGCCAGATACGCAGTATTTT. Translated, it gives CASSEDPSAGPDTQYF.